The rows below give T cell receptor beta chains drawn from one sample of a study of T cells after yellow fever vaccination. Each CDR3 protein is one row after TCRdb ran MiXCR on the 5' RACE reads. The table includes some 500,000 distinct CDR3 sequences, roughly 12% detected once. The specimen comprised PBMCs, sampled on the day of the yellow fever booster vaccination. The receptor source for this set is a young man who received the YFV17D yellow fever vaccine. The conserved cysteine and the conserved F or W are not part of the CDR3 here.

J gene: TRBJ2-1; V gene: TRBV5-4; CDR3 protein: ASSGTGGNSYNEQF
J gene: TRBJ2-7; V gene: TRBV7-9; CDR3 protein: ASSPLSSSYEQY
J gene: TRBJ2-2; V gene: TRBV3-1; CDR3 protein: ASSPPLGPGVNTGELF
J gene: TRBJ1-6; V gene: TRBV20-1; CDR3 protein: SATTQLRDSPLH
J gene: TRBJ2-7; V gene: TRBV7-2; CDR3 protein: ASSLGAGSWEQY
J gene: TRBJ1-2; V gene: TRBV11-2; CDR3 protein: ASSGPGSVYGYT
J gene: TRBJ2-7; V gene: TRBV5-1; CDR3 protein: ASSISGGPYEQY
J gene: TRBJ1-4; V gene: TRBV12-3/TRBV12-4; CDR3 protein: ASRPGQMNEKLF
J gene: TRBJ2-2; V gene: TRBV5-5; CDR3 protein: ASSVDSYTGELF
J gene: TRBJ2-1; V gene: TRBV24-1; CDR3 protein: ATSDPNGRAAYNEQF
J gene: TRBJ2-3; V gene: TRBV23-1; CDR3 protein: ASSGDSVMREWVQNTQY
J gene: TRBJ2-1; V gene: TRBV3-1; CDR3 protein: ASRSFYGEQF
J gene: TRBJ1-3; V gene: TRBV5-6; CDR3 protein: ASSLVGTESGNTIY
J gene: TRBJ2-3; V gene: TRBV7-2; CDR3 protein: ASSPRLAGGPGDTQY
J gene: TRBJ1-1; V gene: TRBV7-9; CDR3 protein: ASSLATAVDEAF
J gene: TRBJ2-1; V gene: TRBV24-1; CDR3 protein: ATSAEGASGEQF
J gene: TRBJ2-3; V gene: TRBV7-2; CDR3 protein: ASSLGVSSTDTQY
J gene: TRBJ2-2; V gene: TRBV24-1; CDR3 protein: ATSAIGTGNTGELF
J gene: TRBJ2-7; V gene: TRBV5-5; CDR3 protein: ASSSEGVPTYEQY
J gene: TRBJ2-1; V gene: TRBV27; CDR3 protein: ASSFWATRYNEQF
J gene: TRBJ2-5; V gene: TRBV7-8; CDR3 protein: ASSLTVSQETQY
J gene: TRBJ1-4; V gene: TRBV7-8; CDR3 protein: AGQLGPNEKLF
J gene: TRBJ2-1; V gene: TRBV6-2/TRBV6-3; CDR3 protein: ASSYTSGSYNEQF
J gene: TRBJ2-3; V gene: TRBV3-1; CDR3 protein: ASSPRGASLKTDTQY
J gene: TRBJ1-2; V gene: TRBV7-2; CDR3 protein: ASSSQGAYSGYT
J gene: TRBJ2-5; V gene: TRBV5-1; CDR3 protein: ASSFTGAPQETQY
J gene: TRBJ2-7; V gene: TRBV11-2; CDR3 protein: ASSLLSGRRIGEQY
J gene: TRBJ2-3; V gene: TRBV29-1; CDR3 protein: SGGPRGTDTQY
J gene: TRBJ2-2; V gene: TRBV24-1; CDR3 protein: ATSDPQLATNTGELF
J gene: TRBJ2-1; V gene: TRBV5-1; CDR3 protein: ASSGGQGSYNEQF
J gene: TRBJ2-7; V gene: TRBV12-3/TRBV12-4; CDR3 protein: ASSDQLLGRPYEQY
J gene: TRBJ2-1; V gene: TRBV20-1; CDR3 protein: SAQGVAGGGEQF
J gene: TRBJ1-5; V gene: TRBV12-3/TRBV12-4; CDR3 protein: ASSSQTNQPQH
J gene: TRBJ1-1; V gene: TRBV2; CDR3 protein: ASRNNQGAEAF
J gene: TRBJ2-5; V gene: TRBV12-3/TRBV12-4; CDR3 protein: ASSRGMGETQY
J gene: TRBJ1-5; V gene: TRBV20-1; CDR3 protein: SARGTGPSRNQPQH
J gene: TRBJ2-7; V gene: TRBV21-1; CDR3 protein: ASTPGAGRGSSYEQY
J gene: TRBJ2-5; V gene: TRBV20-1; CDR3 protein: SAREQEETQY
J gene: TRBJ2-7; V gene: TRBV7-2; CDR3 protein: ASSTGLAGGPYEQY
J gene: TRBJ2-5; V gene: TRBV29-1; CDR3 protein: SVRRGQETQY
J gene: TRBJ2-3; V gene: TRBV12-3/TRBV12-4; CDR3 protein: ASKSREGGTDTQY
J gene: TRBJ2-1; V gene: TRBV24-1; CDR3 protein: ATSAHGQLPYNEQF
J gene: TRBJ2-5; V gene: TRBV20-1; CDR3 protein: SAGETGIIETQY
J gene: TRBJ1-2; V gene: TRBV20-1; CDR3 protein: SAIGGAHGYT
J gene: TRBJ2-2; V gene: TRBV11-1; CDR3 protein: ASSLVRGTRSGELF
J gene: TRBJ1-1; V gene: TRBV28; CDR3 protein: ASSLEEQVFEAF
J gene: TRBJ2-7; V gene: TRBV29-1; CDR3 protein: SVGLQETEQY
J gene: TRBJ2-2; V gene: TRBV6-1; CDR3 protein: ASKRGLAVTGELF
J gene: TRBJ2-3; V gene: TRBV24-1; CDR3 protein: ATSDAGSSWGDTQY